This note documents a single T cell receptor (beta chain) sequence. No antigen is known for it. The sample originates from a study of T cell responses to AZD1222 COVID-19 vaccine. Study details: Pooled samples include second doses given at about 4 or 12 weeks.

Overall study findings and caveats: Spike-specific TCR breadth and depth both grew after two AZD1222 doses. Clonal diversity was possibly underestimated, and the donors were mostly white British, with more females.

TCRdb keeps only in-frame clones here, not all; method: immunoSEQ multiplex PCR. Among approximately 140,000 clones, around 90% were seen once, and the ten largest hold just over 3%. The source is an adult in good health. Sequencing used peripheral blood, obtained on day 0 of AZD1222 vaccination.

This chain's CDR3 is CASIPPSTRDTEAFF. Written as DNA, the CDR3 is TGTGCCAGTATACCCCCCTCAACCAGGGACACTGAAGCTTTCTTT. The rearrangement joins TRBV19 to TRBJ1-1; D might be TRBD1 (5 bases). The ends were cut back, 7 bases at V and 3 bases at J, with 18 bases in the middle. The CDR3 runs 15 residues. CDR1 LNHDA and CDR2 SQIVND come from the germline V gene (reference sequence).